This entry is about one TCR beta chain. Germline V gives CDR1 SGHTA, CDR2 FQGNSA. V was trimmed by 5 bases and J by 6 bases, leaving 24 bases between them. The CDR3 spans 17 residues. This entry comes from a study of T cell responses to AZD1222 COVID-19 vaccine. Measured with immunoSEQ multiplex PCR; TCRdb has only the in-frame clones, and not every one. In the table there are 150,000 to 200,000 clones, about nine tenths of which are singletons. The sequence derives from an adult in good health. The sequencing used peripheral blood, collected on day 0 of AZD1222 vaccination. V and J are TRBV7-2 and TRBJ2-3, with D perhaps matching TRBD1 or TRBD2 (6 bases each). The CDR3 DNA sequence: TGTGCCAGCAGCCCGAGGAGGGACACGCTGAGGGTTGATACGCAGTATTTT. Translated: CASSPRRDTLRVDTQYF.